The source of this T cell receptor beta chain is a study of Ad26.COV2.S vaccination and SARS-CoV-2 variants. Study as a whole: The study gave Ad26.COV2.S intramuscularly, once or twice 56 days apart. Study observations and caveats: Participants given vaccine showed non-spike TCR breadth similar to that of placebo recipients.

Sequencing was performed with immunoSEQ multiplex PCR; in TCRdb, only in-frame clones are kept and a portion is missing. The sample has around 300,000 clones; 75% to 90% are singletons. Treatment reported: some 19 received Ad26.COV2.S at low or high dose, single or two shots; about 5 received placebo; per-sample allocation not given. Sampling was performed 63 days after the first vaccine or placebo injection. Donation came from an adult in Boston who was aged 18-55 years. In regard to this clone: Its antigen is not identified.

V lost 9 bases, J lost 5 bases, and 9 bases stayed unmatched. The CDR3 sequence is 14 residues long. CDR1 and CDR2 (germline): LNHDA, SQIVND (reference sequence). The sample in question was peripheral blood, obtained in a trial of Ad26.COV2.S vaccine versus placebo. The origin of this receptor is a person between 18 and 65 years old who received the Ad26.COV2.S COVID-19 vaccine or a placebo. V usage is TRBV19 and J usage is TRBJ1-5; 8 positions match TRBD1. The CDR3: CASHRQGTDQPQHF. DNA for the CDR3: TGTGCCAGCCACAGACAGGGGACCGATCAGCCCCAGCATTTT.